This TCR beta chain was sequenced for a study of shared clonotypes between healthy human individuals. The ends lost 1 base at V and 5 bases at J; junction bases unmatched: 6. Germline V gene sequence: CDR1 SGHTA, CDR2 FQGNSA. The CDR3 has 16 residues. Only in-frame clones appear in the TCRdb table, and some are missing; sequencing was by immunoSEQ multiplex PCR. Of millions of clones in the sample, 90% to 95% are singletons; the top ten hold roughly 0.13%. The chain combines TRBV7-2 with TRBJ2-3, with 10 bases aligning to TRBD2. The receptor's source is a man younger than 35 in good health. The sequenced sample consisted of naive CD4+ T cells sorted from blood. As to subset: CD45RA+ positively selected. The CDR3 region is CASSLGRASGGDTQYF. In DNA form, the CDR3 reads TGTGCCAGCAGCTTAGGCAGGGCTAGCGGGGGAGATACGCAGTATTTT.